This T cell receptor (beta chain) was recovered during a study of T cell repertoires in cytomegalovirus infection. Across the study: TCR beta signatures that were public indicated CMV infection and matching HLA type.

Trimming took off 3 bases at V and 2 bases at J, with 7 bases between the two ends. CDR3 size: 13 residues. Germline CDR1 and CDR2: SGHTA and FQGNSA. This clonotype was seen many times. No antigen is known for it. TCRdb re-analysed the reads in MiXCR, keeping a single row per CDR3 protein. This repertoire shows fewer than 400,000 distinct CDR3 sequences, 15% to 20% found once; its top ten account for around 9.3%. The study's findings and limits: Accumulated public TCR beta family frequency recognized individuals carrying CMV together with the relevant HLA. The study found HLA-C-restricted CMV-specific TCR beta clonotypes dominating the ex vivo response.

This TCR was sampled from a human donor in good health (CMV status not recorded). Some clones in this sample may be carry-over from other donors' samples. The specimen sequenced was PBMCs. The chain carries TRBV7-2 and TRBJ2-5, with D uncertain. The DNA for the CDR3 is TGTGCCAGCAGCTTTTCTCAGCAAGAGACCCAGTACTTC. It codes for CASSFSQQETQYF.